This TCR beta chain was captured by sequencing in a study of T cell repertoires in cytomegalovirus infection. Across the whole study: HLA-B-restricted CMV epitopes that are well studied, plus recently identified HLA-C-restricted ones, were used by the study. From public TCR beta signatures came an indication of both CMV infection and matching HLA type.

Study outcomes and limitations: Identification of carriers of CMV plus the relevant HLA was achieved through cumulative public TCR beta family frequency. Dominating the ex vivo response were TCR beta clonotypes that were CMV-specific and HLA-C-restricted.

MiXCR, run by TCRdb on the reads, gives a single entry per CDR3 protein. In the table there are about 74,000 distinct CDR3 sequences, under 30% of which are singletons. The trim removed 3 bases at V and 6 bases at J, leaving 4 bases unmatched. The CDR3 loop spans 15 amino acids. Per the germline V gene, CDR1 is SGHRS and CDR2 is YFSETQ. This clonotype was seen at least ten times. Antigen: not known. This chain connects TRBV5-1 to TRBJ2-1, with TRBD2 identical over 12 bases. The source material was CD8+ T cells from cultured PBMCs, sampled from culture after CMV antigen stimulation. This TCR was sampled from a human donor in good health (CMV status not recorded). Some clones in this sample may be carry-over from other donors' samples. CDR3 sequence reads: CASSSTSGGTNEQFF. The CDR3 bases are TGCGCCAGCAGCTCAACTAGCGGGGGGACCAATGAGCAGTTCTTC.